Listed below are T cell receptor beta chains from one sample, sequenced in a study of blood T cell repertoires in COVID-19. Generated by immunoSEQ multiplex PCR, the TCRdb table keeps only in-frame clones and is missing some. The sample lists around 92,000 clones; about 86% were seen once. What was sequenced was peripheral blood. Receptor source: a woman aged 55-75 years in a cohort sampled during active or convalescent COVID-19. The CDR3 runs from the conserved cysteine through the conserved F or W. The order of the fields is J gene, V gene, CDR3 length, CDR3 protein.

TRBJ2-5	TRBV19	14	CASSKTGGKETQYF
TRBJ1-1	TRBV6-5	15	CASSYSSRIYTEAFF
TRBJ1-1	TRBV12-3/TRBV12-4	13	CASTQGGNTEAFF
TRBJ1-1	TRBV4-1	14	CASSQDPGDPEAFF
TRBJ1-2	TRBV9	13	CASSVGGNYGYTF
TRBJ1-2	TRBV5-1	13	CASSLVGQGGYTF
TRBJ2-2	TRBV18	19	CASSPPGLAGGPITGELFF
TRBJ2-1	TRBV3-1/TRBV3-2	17	CASSQSLLAGPYNEQFF
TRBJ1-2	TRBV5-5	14	CASSLDGRDYGYTF
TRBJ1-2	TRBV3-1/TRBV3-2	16	CASSQVGSEANYGYTF
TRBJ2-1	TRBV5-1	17	CASSLEPGTGGYNEQFF
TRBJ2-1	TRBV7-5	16	CARSFLSGNAYNEQFF
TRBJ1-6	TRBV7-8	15	CASSPAGDRNSPLHF
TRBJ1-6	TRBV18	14	CASSQSTVNSPLHF
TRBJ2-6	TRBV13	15	CASSRVNSGANVLTF
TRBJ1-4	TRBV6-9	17	CASSWAWDRGTNEKLFF
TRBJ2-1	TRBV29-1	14	CSARHRDAYNEQFF
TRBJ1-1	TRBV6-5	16	CASSYTPWGGETEAFF
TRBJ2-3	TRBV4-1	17	CASSQEVYRGPTDTQYF
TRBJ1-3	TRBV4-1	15	CASTLRQGSGNTIYF
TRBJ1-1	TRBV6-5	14	CASSYSSGFTEAFF
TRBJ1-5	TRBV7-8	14	CASRLGASNQPQHF
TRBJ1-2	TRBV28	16	CASSPDRARPHYGYTF
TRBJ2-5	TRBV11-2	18	CASSLLASAGAILETQYF
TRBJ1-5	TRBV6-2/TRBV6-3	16	CASSYDGQNSNQPQHF
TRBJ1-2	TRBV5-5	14	CASSLPQGIYGYTF